This TCR beta chain was obtained from a study of blood T cell repertoires in COVID-19. Study background: COVID-19 samples from acute and convalescent phases originated in the United States, Italy and Spain. T cells, B-cell-depleted T cells, or PBMCs provided the cDNA or gDNA that served as material.

V gave up 0 bases and J gave up 6 bases, with 7 bases separating them. The germline CDR1 and CDR2 sequences are SGHNT and YYREEE (reference sequence). The CDR3 covers 13 residues. In the authors' workflow: Estimation of nucleated cell counts was performed using reference gene primer amplification. Some clones are missing from TCRdb's copy, which holds only in-frame ones; the method was immunoSEQ multiplex PCR. D and trimming were read from the DNA, whereas the V and J calls and clone size are those reported in that table. The sample has under 350,000 clones; about 90% are singletons. This sequence joins TRBV5-4 and TRBJ2-1, with D hard to call. This clonotype was obtained from a woman in her thirties with COVID-19, enrolled during active disease. The sample was peripheral blood. The CDR3 protein is CASSLVTGNEQFF. DNA of the CDR3: TGTGCCAGCAGCTTGGTGACTGGCAATGAGCAGTTCTTC.